This T cell receptor (beta chain) was sequenced in a study of CD8+ T cells in alopecia areata. cDNA serving as the sequencing template came from extracted, reverse transcribed RNA. Profiling relied on immunoSEQ multiplex PCR, and the TCRdb table lists in-frame clones only, not all of them. The repertoire holds 200,000 to 250,000 clones, with less than 45% as singletons. This clone was seen only once. As to treatment: oral pan-JAK inhibitor, 5-10 mg twice daily. The CDR3 runs 13 residues. CDR1 is GTSNPN, CDR2 SVGIG, per germline (reference sequence). The ends were cut back, 3 bases at V and 2 bases at J, with 9 bases in the middle.

The clonotype comes from a human donor with alopecia areata. The sample in question was CD4+ T cells sorted from blood, obtained around week 34, from a patient treated with tofacitinib. The chain links TRBV30 to TRBJ2-3; no firm D call. The CDR3 sequence is CAWSPANTDTQYF. The CDR3, as DNA: TGTGCCTGGAGCCCCGCGAACACAGATACGCAGTATTTT.